The clone carrying this T cell receptor (beta chain) was seen just once. Its target is not known. Profiling relied on immunoSEQ multiplex PCR, and the TCRdb table lists in-frame clones only, not all of them. The top ten clones hold under 1.1% of a sample with over 150,000 clones, approximately 92% of them seen once. The entry originates in a study of T cell responses to AZD1222 COVID-19 vaccine. Whole-study findings and limits: Of the AZD1222 recipients, only 5 or 6 were seropositive at baseline. Following two doses of AZD1222, Spike-specific TCR breadth and depth rose. CD4 TCRs covered the whole spike, strongest at regions 160-218 and 743-854.

The clonotype originates from an adult who received the MenACWY meningococcal vaccine as a control. The source material was peripheral blood, sampled 28 days after the second dose of the MenACWY control vaccine.

CDR3 region: CASSPPSLPYGYTF. CDR3 DNA: TGTGCCAGCTCACCTCCGTCCCTACCCTATGGCTACACCTTC. The chain uses TRBV18 and TRBJ1-2; no reliable D call. V dropped 3 bases and J dropped 4 bases, with 12 bases sitting between them. Per the germline V gene, CDR1 is KGHSH and CDR2 is LQKENI. This CDR3 is 14 amino acids long.